The source of this T cell receptor (beta chain) is a study of coeliac disease. Findings and limits, study-wide: TRB repertoires were largely private, with most amino acid sequences found in only one sample. Lamina propria and intraepithelial cell fractions may contain each other's cells. In active celiac disease, intraepithelial and lamina propria TRB and TRG repertoires were less clonal than controls. The authors judged this method unsuitable for unbiased gliadin-specific T cell detection.

CDR1 MNHNS and CDR2 SASEGT come from the germline V gene. V shed 1 base and J shed 6 bases, with 10 bases lying between them. The CDR3 consists of 14 residues. Comment on this clone: Its target is not known.

Only in-frame clones appear in the TCRdb table, and some are missing; sequencing was by immunoSEQ multiplex PCR. The sample consists of some 4,300 clones, approximately 71% of them appearing once. This chain links TRBV6-1 with TRBJ1-5; no clear D. Sequenced material: intraepithelial lymphocytes from the gut. The TCR was taken from a woman between 18 and 30 years old with active celiac disease. CDR3 nucleotide sequence: TGTGCCAGCAGTGAAGACGGGGAAAGTCAGCCCCAGCATTTT. This encodes CASSEDGESQPQHF.